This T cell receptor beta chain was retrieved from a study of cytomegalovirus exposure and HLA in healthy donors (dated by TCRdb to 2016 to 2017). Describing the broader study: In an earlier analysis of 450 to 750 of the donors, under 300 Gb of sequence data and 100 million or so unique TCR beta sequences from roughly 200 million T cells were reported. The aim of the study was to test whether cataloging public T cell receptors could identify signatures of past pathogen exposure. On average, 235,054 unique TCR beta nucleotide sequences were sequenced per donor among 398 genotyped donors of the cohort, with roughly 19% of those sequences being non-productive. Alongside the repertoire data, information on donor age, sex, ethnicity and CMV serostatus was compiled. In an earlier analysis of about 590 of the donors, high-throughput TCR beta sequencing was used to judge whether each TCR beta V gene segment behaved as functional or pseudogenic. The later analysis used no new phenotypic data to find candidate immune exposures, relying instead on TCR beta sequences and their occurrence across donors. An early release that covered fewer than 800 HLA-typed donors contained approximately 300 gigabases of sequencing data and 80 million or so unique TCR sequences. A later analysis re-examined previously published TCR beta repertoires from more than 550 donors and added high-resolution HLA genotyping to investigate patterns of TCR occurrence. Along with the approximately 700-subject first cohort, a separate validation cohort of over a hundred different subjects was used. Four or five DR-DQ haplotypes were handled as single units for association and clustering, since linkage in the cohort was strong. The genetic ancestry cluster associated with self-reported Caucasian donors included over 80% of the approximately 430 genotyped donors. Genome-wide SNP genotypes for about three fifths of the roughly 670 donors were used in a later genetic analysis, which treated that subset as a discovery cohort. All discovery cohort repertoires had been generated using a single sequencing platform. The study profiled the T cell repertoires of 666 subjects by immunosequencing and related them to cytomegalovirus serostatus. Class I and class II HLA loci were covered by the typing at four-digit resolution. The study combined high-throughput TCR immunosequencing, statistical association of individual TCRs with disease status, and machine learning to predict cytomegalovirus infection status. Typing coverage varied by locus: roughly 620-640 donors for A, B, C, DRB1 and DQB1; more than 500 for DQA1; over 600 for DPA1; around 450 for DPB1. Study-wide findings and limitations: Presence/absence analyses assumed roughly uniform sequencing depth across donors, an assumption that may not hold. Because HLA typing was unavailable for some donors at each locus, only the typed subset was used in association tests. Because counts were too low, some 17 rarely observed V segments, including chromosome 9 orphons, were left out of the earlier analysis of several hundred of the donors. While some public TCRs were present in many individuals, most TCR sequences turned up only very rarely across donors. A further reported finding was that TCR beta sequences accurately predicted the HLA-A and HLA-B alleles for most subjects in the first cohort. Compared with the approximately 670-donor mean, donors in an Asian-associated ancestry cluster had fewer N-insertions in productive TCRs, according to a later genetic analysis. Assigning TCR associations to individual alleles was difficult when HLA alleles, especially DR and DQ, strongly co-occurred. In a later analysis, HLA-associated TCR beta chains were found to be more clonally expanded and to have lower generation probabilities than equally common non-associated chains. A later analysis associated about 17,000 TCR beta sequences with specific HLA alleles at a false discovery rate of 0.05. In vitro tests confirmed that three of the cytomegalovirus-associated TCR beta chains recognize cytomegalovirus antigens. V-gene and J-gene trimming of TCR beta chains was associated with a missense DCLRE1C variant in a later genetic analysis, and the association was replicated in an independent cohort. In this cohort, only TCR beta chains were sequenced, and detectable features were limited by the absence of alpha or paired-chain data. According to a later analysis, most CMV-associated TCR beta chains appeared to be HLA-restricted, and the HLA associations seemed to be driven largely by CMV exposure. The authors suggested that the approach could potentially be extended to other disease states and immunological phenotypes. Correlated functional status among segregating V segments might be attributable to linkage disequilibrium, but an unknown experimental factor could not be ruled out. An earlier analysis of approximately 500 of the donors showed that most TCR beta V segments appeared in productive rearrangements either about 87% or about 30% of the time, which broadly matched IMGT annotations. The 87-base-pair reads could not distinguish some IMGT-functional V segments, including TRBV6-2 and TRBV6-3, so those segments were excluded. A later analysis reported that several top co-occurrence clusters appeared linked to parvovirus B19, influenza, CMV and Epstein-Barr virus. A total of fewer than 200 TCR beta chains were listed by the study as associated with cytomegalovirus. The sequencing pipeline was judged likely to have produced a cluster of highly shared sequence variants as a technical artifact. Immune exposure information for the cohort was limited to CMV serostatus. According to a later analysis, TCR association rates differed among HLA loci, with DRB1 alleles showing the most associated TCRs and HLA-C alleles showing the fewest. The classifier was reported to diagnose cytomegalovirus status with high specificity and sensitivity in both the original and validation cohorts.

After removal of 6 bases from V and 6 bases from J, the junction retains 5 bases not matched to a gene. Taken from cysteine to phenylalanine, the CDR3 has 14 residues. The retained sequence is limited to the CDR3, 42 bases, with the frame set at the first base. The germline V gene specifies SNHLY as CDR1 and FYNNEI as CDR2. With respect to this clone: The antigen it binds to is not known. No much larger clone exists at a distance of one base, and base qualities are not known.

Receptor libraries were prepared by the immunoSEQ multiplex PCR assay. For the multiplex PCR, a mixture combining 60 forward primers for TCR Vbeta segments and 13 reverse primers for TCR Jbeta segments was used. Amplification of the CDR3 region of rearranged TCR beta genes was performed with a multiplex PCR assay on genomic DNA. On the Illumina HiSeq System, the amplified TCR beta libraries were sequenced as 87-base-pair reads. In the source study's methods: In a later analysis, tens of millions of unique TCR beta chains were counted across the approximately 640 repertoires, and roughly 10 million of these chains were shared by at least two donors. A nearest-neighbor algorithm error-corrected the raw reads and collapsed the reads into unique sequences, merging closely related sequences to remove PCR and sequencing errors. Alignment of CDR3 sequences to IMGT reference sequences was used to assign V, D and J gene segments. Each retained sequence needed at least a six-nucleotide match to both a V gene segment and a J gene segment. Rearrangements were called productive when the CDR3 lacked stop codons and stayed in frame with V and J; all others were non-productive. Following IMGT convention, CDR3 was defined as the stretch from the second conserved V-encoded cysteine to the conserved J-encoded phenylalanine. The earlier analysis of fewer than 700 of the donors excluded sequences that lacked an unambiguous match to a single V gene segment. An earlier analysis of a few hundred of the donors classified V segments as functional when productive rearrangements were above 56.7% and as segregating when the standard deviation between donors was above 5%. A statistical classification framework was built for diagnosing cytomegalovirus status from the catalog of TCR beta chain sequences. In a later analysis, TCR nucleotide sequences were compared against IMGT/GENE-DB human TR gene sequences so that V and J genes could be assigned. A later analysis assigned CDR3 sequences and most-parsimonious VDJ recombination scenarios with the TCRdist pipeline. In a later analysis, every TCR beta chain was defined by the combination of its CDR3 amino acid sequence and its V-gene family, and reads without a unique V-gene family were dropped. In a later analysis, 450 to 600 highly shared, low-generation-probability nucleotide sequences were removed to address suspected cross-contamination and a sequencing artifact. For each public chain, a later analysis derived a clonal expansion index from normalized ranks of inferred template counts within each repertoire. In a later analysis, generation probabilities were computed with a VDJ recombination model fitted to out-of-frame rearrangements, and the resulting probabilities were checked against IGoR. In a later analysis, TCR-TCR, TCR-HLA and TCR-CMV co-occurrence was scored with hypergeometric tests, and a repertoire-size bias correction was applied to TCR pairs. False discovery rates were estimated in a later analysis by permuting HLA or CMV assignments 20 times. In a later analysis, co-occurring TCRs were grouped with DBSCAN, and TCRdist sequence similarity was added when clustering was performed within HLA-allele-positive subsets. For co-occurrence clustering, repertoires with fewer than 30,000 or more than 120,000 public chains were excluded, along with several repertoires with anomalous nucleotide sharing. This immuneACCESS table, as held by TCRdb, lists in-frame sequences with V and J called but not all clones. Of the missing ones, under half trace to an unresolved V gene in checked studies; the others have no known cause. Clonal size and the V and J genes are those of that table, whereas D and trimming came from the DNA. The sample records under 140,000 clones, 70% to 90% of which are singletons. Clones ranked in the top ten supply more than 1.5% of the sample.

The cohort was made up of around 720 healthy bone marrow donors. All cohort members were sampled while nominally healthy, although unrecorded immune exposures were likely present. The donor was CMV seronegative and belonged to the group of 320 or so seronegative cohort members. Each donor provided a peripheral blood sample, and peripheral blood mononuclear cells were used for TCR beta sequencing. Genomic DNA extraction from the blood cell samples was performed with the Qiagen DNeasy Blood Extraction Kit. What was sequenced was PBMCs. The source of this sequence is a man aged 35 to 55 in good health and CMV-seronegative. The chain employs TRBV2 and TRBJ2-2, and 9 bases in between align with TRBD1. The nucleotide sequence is TGTGCCAGCAGGGGACAGGGAAGCGCCGGGGAGCTGTTTTTT. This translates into CASRGQGSAGELFF.